Listed below are T cell receptor beta chains from one sample, sequenced in a study of tumor-infiltrating lymphocytes in primary liver carcinoma. TCRdb ran MiXCR on the multiplex PCR reads and lists one entry per CDR3 protein. The sample has about 300,000 distinct CDR3 sequences, about 62% seen once. Sequencing was done on a sample of peripheral blood. The source is a middle-aged man with primary liver carcinoma and hepatitis B virus infection. Both conserved end residues are part of each CDR3. A D gene is named only where the DNA matches it firmly. Only part of the rows carry a size: once, few, many, or a class if the clone is expanded.

V	D	J	size	CDR3	DNA
TRBV29-1	TRBD1	TRBJ2-5	NA	CSVEADRGRAEAQYF	TGCAGTGTTGAAGCGGACAGGGGGCGAGCTGAGGCCCAGTACTTC
TRBV10-3	NA	TRBJ2-7	many	CAISESTGFHEQYF	TGTGCCATCAGTGAGTCGACTGGATTCCACGAGCAGTACTTC
TRBV28	NA	TRBJ2-5	NA	CASSFAGASETQYF	TGTGCCAGCAGTTTCGCAGGGGCGTCAGAGACCCAGTACTTC
TRBV28	NA	TRBJ2-3	once	CASNLFSESSTDTQYF	TGTGCCAGTAACCTGTTTAGCGAGTCTAGCACAGATACGCAGTATTTT
TRBV6-1	NA	TRBJ2-7	NA	CASSRLPVYEQYF	TGTGCCAGCAGCAGACTACCGGTCTACGAGCAGTACTTC
TRBV10-3	NA	TRBJ1-5	many	CAISEPGGENQPQHF	TGTGCCATCAGTGAGCCGGGAGGGGAGAATCAGCCCCAGCATTTT
TRBV11-3	NA	TRBJ2-1	many	CASSLGQSSYNEQFF	TGTGCCAGCAGCTTAGGACAGTCCTCCTACAATGAGCAGTTCTTC
TRBV5-4	NA	TRBJ1-1	NA	CASSLAEGAQGAAFF	TGTGCCAGCAGCTTGGCAGAAGGGGCCCAAGGAGCAGCTTTCTTT
TRBV6-6	TRBD2	TRBJ2-7	NA	CSSTPLLAGGRNEQYF	TGTTCCAGCACCCCACTCTTAGCGGGAGGTAGAAACGAGCAGTACTTC
TRBV7-8	NA	TRBJ2-1	NA	CASSLGAVGSYNERFF	TGTGCCAGCAGCTTAGGCGCGGTAGGGTCCTACAATGAGCGGTTCTTC
TRBV12-3/TRBV12-4	TRBD1	TRBJ2-2	many	CASSLGTGGRRELFF	TGTGCCAGCAGTTTAGGGACAGGGGGCCGCCGGGAGCTGTTTTTT
TRBV4-2	NA	TRBJ1-2	many	CASSQADRSTGGYTF	TGTGCCAGCAGCCAGGCTGACAGGTCAACTGGGGGCTACACCTTC
TRBV6-1	NA	TRBJ2-2	NA	CDIEPLRTGEPFF	TGTGACATCGAGCCACTTAGGACCGGGGAGCCGTTTTTT
TRBV28	NA	TRBJ1-5	NA	CASRQSIRPQHF	TGTGCCAGCAGGCAATCAATTCGGCCCCAGCATTTT
TRBV12-3/TRBV12-4	NA	TRBJ1-5	many	CASTPNSNQPQHF	TGTGCCAGCACTCCAAATAGCAATCAGCCCCAGCATTTT
TRBV18	NA	TRBJ1-1	NA	CASSPREGPTEAFF	TGTGCCAGCTCACCACGGGAGGGTCCCACTGAAGCCTTCTTT
TRBV10-3	TRBD1	TRBJ2-7	NA	CAISYTGTGGSEQYF	TGTGCCATCAGCTATACCGGGACAGGGGGAAGCGAGCAGTACTTC
TRBV11-2	NA	TRBJ1-4	NA	CANGPGGDDEKLFF	TGTGCCAACGGTCCGGGGGGCGACGATGAAAAACTGTTTTTT
TRBV14	NA	TRBJ2-2	NA	CANSFESGELFF	TGTGCCAACAGCTTCGAGTCGGGGGAGCTGTTTTTT
TRBV28	NA	TRBJ2-2	NA	CASTPGLATGELFF	TGTGCCAGCACCCCCGGATTAGCGACCGGGGAGCTGTTTTTT
TRBV14	NA	TRBJ1-1	once	CVSSQDVWGDWRNTEAFF	TGTGTCAGCAGCCAAGATGTGTGGGGGGACTGGAGGAACACTGAAGCTTTCTTT
TRBV19	NA	TRBJ2-7	once	CASSIGVAEQYF	TGTGCCAGTAGTATAGGGGTCGCCGAGCAGTACTTC
TRBV19	NA	TRBJ1-5	few	CASSKGTGRNQPQHF	TGTGCCAGTAGTAAAGGCACAGGGCGCAATCAGCCCCAGCATTTT
TRBV28	NA	TRBJ2-3	NA	CASTNTGTAADTQYF	TGTGCCAGCACAAACACCGGGACTGCCGCAGATACGCAGTATTTT
TRBV20-1	NA	TRBJ1-5	once	CSAGGLRGGQPQHF	TGCAGTGCTGGGGGCCTTAGGGGGGGTCAGCCCCAGCATTTT
TRBV12-3/TRBV12-4	TRBD2	TRBJ2-7	many	CASSFGLAGPYEQYF	TGTGCCAGCAGTTTTGGGCTAGCGGGACCCTACGAGCAGTACTTC
TRBV29-1	NA	TRBJ1-3	few	CSVAAAGGMTGNTIYF	TGCAGCGTTGCGGCCGCGGGGGGAATGACTGGAAACACCATATATTTT
TRBV11-2	TRBD2	TRBJ2-3	NA	CANSLRARAAGGPTDTQYF	TGTGCCAACAGCTTAAGGGCTCGGGCAGCGGGAGGACCGACAGATACGCAGTATTTT
TRBV14	TRBD2	TRBJ2-3	NA	CASSRGLVDTQYF	TGTGCCAGCAGCCGAGGACTAGTAGATACGCAGTATTTT
TRBV5-6	TRBD2	TRBJ2-7	many	CASSWPGTRDYEQYF	TGTGCCAGCAGCTGGCCCGGGACTAGGGACTACGAGCAGTACTTC
TRBV6-2/TRBV6-3	NA	TRBJ2-1	many	CASRGGPKAGSSYNEQFF	TGTGCCAGCAGAGGAGGGCCTAAGGCGGGTAGCTCCTACAATGAGCAGTTCTTC
TRBV5-6	NA	TRBJ1-5	NA	CASSLGRADQPQHF	TGTGCCAGCAGCTTGGGACGGGCAGATCAGCCCCAGCATTTT
TRBV6-1	NA	TRBJ2-2	NA	CASRFGGITGELFF	TGTGCCAGCAGGTTCGGAGGAATCACCGGGGAGCTGTTTTTT
TRBV6-2/TRBV6-3	NA	TRBJ2-7	NA	CASSQIRVYEQYF	TGTGCCAGCAGTCAAATACGGGTCTACGAGCAGTACTTC
TRBV11-3	TRBD1	TRBJ1-3	NA	CTSSQTGVGTIYF	TGTACCAGCAGCCAAACAGGGGTCGGAACCATATATTTT
TRBV28	TRBD2	TRBJ2-1	NA	CASDGRAEHEQFF	TGTGCCAGCGACGGGAGGGCCGAGCATGAGCAGTTCTTC
TRBV6-2/TRBV6-3	NA	TRBJ2-7	many	CASSFSVSYEQYF	TGTGCCAGCAGTTTTAGCGTCTCCTACGAGCAGTACTTC
TRBV11-1	NA	TRBJ2-2	NA	CASSLWGNTGELFF	TGTGCCAGTAGCTTATGGGGTAACACCGGGGAGCTGTTTTTT
TRBV11-2	TRBD2	TRBJ2-1	NA	CAGRTDGASGRFYNEQFF	TGTGCCGGCAGGACGGACGGGGCTAGCGGGAGGTTTTACAATGAACAGTTCTTC
TRBV13	NA	TRBJ2-7	NA	CTSSSADRMFTYKQYF	TGTACCAGCAGCTCAGCCGACAGGATGTTCACCTACAAGCAGTACTTC
TRBV12-3/TRBV12-4	TRBD1	TRBJ1-5	NA	CASRPGGELRPQHF	TGTGCCAGCAGACCAGGGGGCGAGCTTCGGCCCCAGCATTTT
TRBV12-3/TRBV12-4	NA	TRBJ2-2	few	CASSPDTGELFF	TGTGCCAGCAGTCCAGATACAGGGGAGCTGTTTTTT
TRBV5-6	TRBD2	TRBJ2-2	few	CASSFLMGTPGTSGYTGELLF	TGTGCCAGCAGCTTTTTGATGGGTACCCCCGGGACTAGCGGGTACACCGGGGAGCTGTTGTTT
TRBV6-1	NA	TRBJ2-1	many	CASSERRRNEQFF	TGTGCCAGCAGTGAGAGGCGCCGCAATGAGCAGTTCTTC
TRBV5-6	NA	TRBJ2-7	once	CVSSLDVSSYEQYF	TGTGTCAGCAGCCTGGACGTAAGCTCCTACGAGCAGTACTTC
TRBV6-4	NA	TRBJ1-1	NA	CASSEHGATEAFF	TGTGCCAGCAGTGAACACGGGGCCACTGAAGCTTTCTTT
TRBV4-1	NA	TRBJ2-5	NA	CVSSQEFRRAETQYF	TGCGTCAGCAGCCAAGAGTTCCGACGCGCCGAGACCCAGTACTTC
TRBV29-1	NA	TRBJ1-1	many	CSVADGGGGAFF	TGCAGCGTTGCCGACGGAGGGGGTGGGGCTTTCTTT